A selection of T cell receptor beta chains follows, all from one sample in a study of shared clonotypes between healthy human individuals. Method: immunoSEQ multiplex PCR; TCRdb's copy keeps in-frame clones and lacks some. The top ten hold roughly 0.13% of the sample, which has some 2,400,000 clones, approximately 96% seen once. The sequenced sample was naive CD4+ T cells sorted from blood. These receptors were obtained from a man aged 18 to 29 in good health. CDR3s include the opening cysteine and the closing phenylalanine or tryptophan. Fields, in order: clone size, D gene, J gene, V gene, CDR3 DNA, CDR3 protein. A D gene is named only where the DNA matches it firmly. Rows give clone size only sometimes, using once, few, many, or a class for an expanded clone.

>NA|NA|TRBJ2-7|TRBV4-2
TGTGCCAGCAGCCAAGATCACGGTAGGGTAGGCGAGCAGTACTTC
CASSQDHGRVGEQYF
>NA|TRBD2|TRBJ2-3|TRBV29-1
TGCAGCGTTGTCCGCGGGGGAACAGATACGCAGTATTTT
CSVVRGGTDTQYF
>NA|NA|TRBJ2-3|TRBV7-2
TGTGCCAGCAGCTTAGCGGGCAGTACGGGAGATACGCAGTATTTT
CASSLAGSTGDTQYF
>NA|TRBD1|TRBJ1-2|TRBV9
TGTGCCAGCAGCGTAGACCCCGGGACAGGGTTAGGCTACACCTTC
CASSVDPGTGLGYTF
>NA|NA|TRBJ2-5|TRBV11-2
TGTGCCAGCAGCTTCCTAGGAGGGGGGAGGTTCGGAGAGACCCAGTACTTC
CASSFLGGGRFGETQYF
>NA|NA|TRBJ1-4|TRBV28
TGTGCCAGCACCCAGAGACAGCTTTCCAATGAAAAACTGTTTTTT
CASTQRQLSNEKLFF
>NA|TRBD1|TRBJ1-1|TRBV29-1
TGCAGCGCCGCGGGACAGCCGAACACTGAAGCTTTCTTT
CSAAGQPNTEAFF
>NA|NA|TRBJ1-1|TRBV5-1
TGCGCCAGCACCCTTGGAGTAGGTGGGATTACTGAAGCTTTCTTT
CASTLGVGGITEAFF
>NA|NA|TRBJ2-5|TRBV29-1
TGCAGCGTAGCCAGGGGGGCCGTTGAGACCCAGTACTTC
CSVARGAVETQYF
>NA|TRBD2|TRBJ2-1|TRBV5-1
TGCGCCAGCAGCTTGGGACTAGCGAGTAACAATGAGCAGTTCTTC
CASSLGLASNNEQFF
>NA|TRBD2|TRBJ2-5|TRBV9
TGTGCCAGCAGCCCTAGCGGGGAAGGGACCCAGTACTTC
CASSPSGEGTQYF
>NA|NA|TRBJ1-1|TRBV5-8
TGTGCCAGCAGCTTGGTTCTTTCAGTGAACACTGAAGCTTTCTTT
CASSLVLSVNTEAFF
>once|NA|TRBJ2-7|TRBV7-2
TGTGCCAGCAGCTTACAACGGAGCTATGCCTACGAGCAGTACTTC
CASSLQRSYAYEQYF
>NA|NA|TRBJ2-1|TRBV4-3
TGCGCCAGCAGCCAAGAAGGTGGTTACCATGAGCAGTTCTTC
CASSQEGGYHEQFF
>NA|TRBD1|TRBJ2-1|TRBV7-2
TGTGCCAGCAGCATTATCGCCGGGACAGGGTCCTACAATGAGCAGTTCTTC
CASSIIAGTGSYNEQFF
>NA|TRBD2|TRBJ2-1|TRBV25-1
TGTGCCAGCAGTGCCCTTAGCGGGCGAGACAATGAGCAGTTCTTC
CASSALSGRDNEQFF
>NA|NA|TRBJ1-2|TRBV11-2
TGTGCCAGCAGCTTAGATACAGGAAACTATGGCTACACCTTC
CASSLDTGNYGYTF
>NA|TRBD2|TRBJ2-5|TRBV9
TGTGCCAGCAGCGTAGGGGCGGGAGGGGAGACCCAGTACTTC
CASSVGAGGETQYF
>few|NA|TRBJ1-6|TRBV13
TGTGCCAGCAGCTCGGACCTGAGTGGTAATTCACCCCTCCACTTT
CASSSDLSGNSPLHF
>NA|TRBD2|TRBJ2-3|TRBV19
TGTGCCAGTAGTATAGTTGAGCGGGAGTTTACAGATACGCAGTATTTT
CASSIVEREFTDTQYF
>NA|NA|TRBJ2-3|TRBV6-6
TGTGCCAGCATCGGGGGCGGAGCCACAGATACGCAGTATTTT
CASIGGGATDTQYF
>NA|NA|TRBJ1-6|TRBV5-1
TGCGCCAGCAGCTCGACATCGAATAATTCACCCCTCCACTTT
CASSSTSNNSPLHF
>NA|NA|TRBJ2-3|TRBV19
TGTGCCAGTAGTACGAACACAGATACGCAGTATTTT
CASSTNTDTQYF
>NA|NA|TRBJ1-5|TRBV14
TGTGCCAGCAGCCAAGATCTGGGTCAGCCCCAGCATTTT
CASSQDLGQPQHF
>NA|TRBD1|TRBJ2-3|TRBV11-3
TGTGCCAGCAGCCCACGGACAGGCAGCACAGATACGCAGTATTTT
CASSPRTGSTDTQYF
>NA|TRBD2|TRBJ2-3|TRBV18
TGTGCCAGCTCACGTATAATGACTAGCGATGGGCCAGATACGCAGTATTTT
CASSRIMTSDGPDTQYF
>NA|TRBD2|TRBJ2-2|TRBV7-9
TGTGCCGGACTAGCGTCGGGCGGGGAGCTGTTTTTT
CAGLASGGELFF
>NA|NA|TRBJ2-5|TRBV11-2
TGTGCCAGCAGCTTACGGACTAACCAAGAGACCCAGTACTTC
CASSLRTNQETQYF
>NA|NA|TRBJ2-5|TRBV18
TGTGCCAGCTCACCGAGAGGAACCGAGACCCAGTACTTC
CASSPRGTETQYF
>NA|TRBD1|TRBJ2-1|TRBV5-8
TGTGCCAGCAGCCTGGGACAGGCCACCTACAATGAGCAGTTCTTC
CASSLGQATYNEQFF
>NA|TRBD2|TRBJ2-5|TRBV10-3
TGTGCCACTTCCCTCGGGAGGTACCAAGAGACCCAGTACTTC
CATSLGRYQETQYF
>NA|NA|TRBJ2-7|TRBV6-5
TGTGCCAGCAGTTACGTACAGGGTCAAGGGCAGTACTTC
CASSYVQGQGQYF
>NA|TRBD2|TRBJ2-7|TRBV9
TGTGCCAGCAGCGCAGGACTAGCAGGGAGCGAGCAGTACTTC
CASSAGLAGSEQYF
>NA|NA|TRBJ1-4|TRBV7-9
TGTGCCAGCAGCTTATCCGAAGGGAGAGAGATTTTT
CASSLSEGREIF
>NA|TRBD1|TRBJ1-4|TRBV18
TGTGCCAGCTCACCGTACCGGGACAGGGCTGAAAAACTGTTTTTT
CASSPYRDRAEKLFF
>NA|NA|TRBJ1-2|TRBV7-9
TGTGCCAGCAGCGACGAGCGACGGATAGGGAACTATGGCTACACCTTC
CASSDERRIGNYGYTF
>NA|NA|TRBJ2-5|TRBV16
TGTGCCAGCAGCCAGACACGGGAGACCCAGTACTTC
CASSQTRETQYF
>NA|NA|TRBJ2-2|TRBV19
TGTGCCAGTAGGGGGCAGGAAGTAAACACCGGGGAGCTGTTTTTT
CASRGQEVNTGELFF
>few|TRBD2|TRBJ2-7|TRBV6-5
TGTGCCAGCACCCGGGGGGGGAAGTCCTACGAGCAGTACTTC
CASTRGGKSYEQYF
>NA|TRBD1|TRBJ2-7|TRBV11-3
TGTGCCAGCAGCACCCGGGACAGCGAGCAGTACTTC
CASSTRDSEQYF
>NA|TRBD1|TRBJ2-7|TRBV11-2
TGTGCCAGCAGCCCGCACCTAGACAGGGCCCGTTACGAGCAGTACTTC
CASSPHLDRARYEQYF
>NA|NA|TRBJ2-7|TRBV28
TGTGCCAGCAGCCCCGACAGAGTTCGGGTCGAGCAGTACTTC
CASSPDRVRVEQYF
>NA|TRBD1|TRBJ2-7|TRBV29-1
TGCAGCGTCCACGACAGGGATGGTTACGAGCAGTACTTC
CSVHDRDGYEQYF
>NA|NA|TRBJ2-2|TRBV10-1
TGCGCCAGCAGTCCTGCGGAAGTCGCCGGGGAGCTGTTTTTT
CASSPAEVAGELFF
>NA|TRBD2|TRBJ2-7|TRBV5-4
TGTGCCAGCAGCCTGGGACTAGCGGGGCCGTTCGAGCAGTACTTC
CASSLGLAGPFEQYF